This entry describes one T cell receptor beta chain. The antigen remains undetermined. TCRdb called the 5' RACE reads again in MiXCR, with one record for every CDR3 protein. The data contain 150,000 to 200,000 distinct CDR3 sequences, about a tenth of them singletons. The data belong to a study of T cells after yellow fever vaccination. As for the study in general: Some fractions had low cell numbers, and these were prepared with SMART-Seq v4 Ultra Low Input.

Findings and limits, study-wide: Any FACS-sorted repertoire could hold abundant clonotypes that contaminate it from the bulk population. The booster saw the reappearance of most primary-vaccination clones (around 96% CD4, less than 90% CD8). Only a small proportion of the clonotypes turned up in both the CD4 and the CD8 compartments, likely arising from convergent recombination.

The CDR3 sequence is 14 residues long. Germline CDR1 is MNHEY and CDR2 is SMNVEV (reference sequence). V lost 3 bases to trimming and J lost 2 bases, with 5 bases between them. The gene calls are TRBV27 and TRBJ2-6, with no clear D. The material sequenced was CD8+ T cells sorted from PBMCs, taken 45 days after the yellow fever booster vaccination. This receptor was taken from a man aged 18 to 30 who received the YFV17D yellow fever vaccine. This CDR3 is CASSLGAGANVLTF. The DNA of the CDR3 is TGTGCCAGCAGTTTGGGTGCTGGGGCCAACGTCCTGACTTTC. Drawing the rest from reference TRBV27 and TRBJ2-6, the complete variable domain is EAQVTQNPRYLITVTGKKLTVTCSQNMNHEYMSWYRQDPGLGLRQIYYSMNVEVTDKGDVPEGYKVSRKEKRNFPLILESPSPNQTSLYFCASSLGAGANVLTFGAGSRLTVL.